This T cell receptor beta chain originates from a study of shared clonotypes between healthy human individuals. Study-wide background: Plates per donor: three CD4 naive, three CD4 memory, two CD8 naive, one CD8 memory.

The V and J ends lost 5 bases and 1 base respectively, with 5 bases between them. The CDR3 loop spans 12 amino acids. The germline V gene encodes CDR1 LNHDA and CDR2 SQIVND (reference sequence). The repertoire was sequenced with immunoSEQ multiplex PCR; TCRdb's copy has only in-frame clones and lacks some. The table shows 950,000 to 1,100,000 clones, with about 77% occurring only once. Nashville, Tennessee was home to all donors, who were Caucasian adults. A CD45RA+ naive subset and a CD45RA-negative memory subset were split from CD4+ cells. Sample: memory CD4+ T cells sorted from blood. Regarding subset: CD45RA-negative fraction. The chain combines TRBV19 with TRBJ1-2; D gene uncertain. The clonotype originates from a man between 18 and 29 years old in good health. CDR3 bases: TGTGCCAGTAGTCAGATTAACTATGGCTACACCTTC. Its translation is CASSQINYGYTF.